This T cell receptor (beta chain) was observed in a study of blood T cell repertoires in COVID-19. Study at large: The study drew acute and convalescent COVID-19 samples from the United States, Italy and Spain. T cells, B-cell-depleted T cells, or PBMCs provided the cDNA or gDNA that served as material.

The CDR3 is made up of 15 amino acids. Deletions cut 3 bases from V and 2 bases from J, with 11 bases between. Looked up from germline, CDR1 is KGHSH and CDR2 is LQKENI. Original methodology: Amplification from reference gene primers served as the basis for estimated nucleated cell counts. Produced via immunoSEQ multiplex PCR; TCRdb's table is partial and in-frame only. V, J and clone size derive from that table, while D and trimming were established from the DNA sequence. This table has 95,000 to 150,000 clones, approximately 80% appearing once. The chain has TRBV18 and TRBJ1-3; D may be TRBD1 (6 bases). Sequences were obtained from peripheral blood. This sequence was found in a woman between 70 and 85 years old with acute or convalescent COVID-19. The DNA of the CDR3 is TGTGCCAGCTCACCTGGCCAGGGGCCTGGAAACACCATATATTTT. It specifies CASSPGQGPGNTIYF.